The 19 T cell receptor beta chains listed next were all sequenced from one sample in a study of T cell responses to AZD1222 COVID-19 vaccine. Repertoires were generated with immunoSEQ multiplex PCR, while TCRdb's copy carries only in-frame clones and drops some. Of more than 150,000 clones in the sample, roughly 92% are singletons; the top ten hold less than 11%. The source material was peripheral blood, sampled on day 0 of AZD1222 vaccination. The receptors shown here come from an adult in good health.

The chain carries TRBV20-1 and TRBJ1-1, with 8 bases identical to TRBD1. CDR3 length equals 11 residues. V was pared by 8 bases and J by 9 bases, with 8 bases of the junction left unmatched. The germline CDR1 and CDR2 sequences are DFQATT and SNEGSKA (reference sequence). In DNA form, the CDR3 reads TGCAGTCGCGGACAGGGCCCTAAAGCTTTCTTT. Translation: CSRGQGPKAFF.

The rearrangement joins TRBV19 to TRBJ2-7; TRBD1 might be the D (7 bases). CDR3 length: 15 amino acids. The V gene lost 2 bases and the J gene lost 5 bases, with 16 bases spanning the gap. Per the germline V gene, CDR1 is LNHDA and CDR2 is SQIVND (reference sequence). Here the CDR3 DNA reads TGTGCCAGTAGTATAACAGGGGAGGTGAGGAACGAGCAGTACTTC. Translation gives CASSITGEVRNEQYF.

The chain employs TRBV28 and TRBJ2-2; possible D gene TRBD2, 5 bases. Trimming removed 4 bases at V and 4 bases at J, with 19 bases between. Germline-derived CDR1 and CDR2 are MDHEN and SYDVKM. CDR3 size: 17 residues. CDR3 loop: CASSSPRGSGITGELFF. In nucleotides, the CDR3 is TGTGCCAGCAGTTCCCCAAGAGGGAGTGGGATCACCGGGGAGCTGTTTTTT.

The chain joins TRBV28 to TRBJ2-6, with TRBD1 matching over 10 bases. The length of the CDR3 is 17 residues. Germline V gene sequence: CDR1 MDHEN, CDR2 SYDVKM. The junction had 9 bases not matched to a gene; V was cut back by 6 bases and J by 4 bases. DNA for the CDR3: TGTGCCAGCAGCCCCGGGACAGGGGCAGCGGGGGCCAACGTCCTGACTTTC. Its translation is CASSPGTGAAGANVLTF. Drawing the rest from reference TRBV28 and TRBJ2-6, the complete variable domain is DVKVTQSSRYLVKRTGEKVFLECVQDMDHENMFWYRQDPGLGLRLIYFSYDVKMKEKGDIPEGYSVSREKKERFSLILESASTNQTSMYLCASSPGTGAAGANVLTFGAGSRLTVL.

This chain uses TRBV6-2 or TRBV6-3 with TRBJ1-5, with 10 bases lining up with TRBD1. Germline V gene lookup returns CDR1 MNHEY and CDR2 SVGEGT. With V trimmed by 4 bases and J by 0 bases, 9 bases remained unmatched. The CDR3 extends over 18 amino acids. The CDR3 sequence is CASSSDRGRPRSNQPQHF. The CDR3 DNA is TGTGCCAGCAGTTCGGACAGGGGGAGACCCCGTAGCAATCAGCCCCAGCATTTT.

V is TRBV14 and J is TRBJ1-4, with D hard to call. V lost 1 base to trimming and J lost 7 bases, with 7 bases between them. The CDR3 consists of 13 residues. CDR1 and CDR2 from the germline V gene are SGHDN and FVKESK. The CDR3: CASSQGVGEKLFF. CDR3 bases: TGTGCCAGCAGCCAAGGGGTGGGTGAAAAACTGTTTTTT.

A word on this clone: This same CDR3 is encoded by further DNA sequences in the sample. V gene TRBV19 combines with J gene TRBJ2-2; D is possibly TRBD1 (5 bases). The ends were cut back, 5 bases at V and 1 base at J, with 8 bases in the middle. Germline V lookup: CDR1 LNHDA, CDR2 SQIVND (reference sequence). The CDR3 is 14 residues long. This CDR3 reads CASSSQGNTGELFF. For the CDR3, the DNA is TGTGCCAGTAGTTCCCAGGGGAACACCGGGGAGCTGTTTTTT.

This clone was picked up many times. The V and J genes are TRBV9 and TRBJ1-1; possibly TRBD1 for D (5 bases). V was shortened by 2 bases and J by 4 bases, with 24 bases between the two germline ends. The CDR3 has 18 amino acids. Looked up from germline, CDR1 is SGDLS and CDR2 is YYNGEE. The CDR3 protein is CASSVGPARIGSSTEAFF. The CDR3 region has the DNA TGTGCCAGCAGCGTGGGGCCCGCGAGGATAGGGTCGAGCACTGAAGCTTTCTTT.

The genes are TRBV2 and TRBJ2-1, with TRBD2 as a possible D gene (6 bases). Germline V CDR1 and CDR2: SNHLY, FYNNEI. Trimming left V 5 bases short and J 8 bases short, with 10 bases between. The CDR3 is made up of 12 amino acids. CDR3 bases: TGTGCCAGCAGTCTTCAGCGGGATGAGCAGTTCTTC. Amino acid sequence: CASSLQRDEQFF.

This clone is a singleton in its sample. The chain has TRBV19 and TRBJ1-1, with TRBD1 as a possible D gene (6 bases). The V end lost 2 bases, the J end lost 6 bases, and 16 bases lay between the germline ends. CDR1 is LNHDA, CDR2 SQIVND, per germline (reference sequence). The CDR3 length is 15 residues. CDR3 protein: CASSITTGYGSEAFF. CDR3 DNA: TGTGCCAGTAGTATAACGACAGGTTACGGATCTGAAGCTTTCTTT.

The rearrangement joins TRBV7-9 to TRBJ2-1; the match to TRBD2 covers 8 bases. This CDR3 is built from 18 residues. The trim removed 3 bases at V and 9 bases at J, leaving 19 bases unmatched. Germline CDR1 reads SEHNR; CDR2 reads FQNEAQ (reference sequence). The CDR3 here is CASSFTRGGAMNKGEQFF. The CDR3 nucleotides are TGTGCCAGCAGCTTCACCCGGGGGGGGGCAATGAATAAGGGTGAGCAGTTCTTC.

J is TRBJ1-3 and V is TRBV18; no firm D call. The CDR3 is made up of 14 amino acids. Trimming took 3 bases from V and 0 from J, leaving 6 bases between them. The germline CDR1 and CDR2 sequences are KGHSH and LQKENI. CDR3 in amino acids: CASSPGYSGNTIYF. The CDR3 DNA is TGTGCCAGCTCACCTGGGTACTCTGGAAACACCATATATTTT.

The rearrangement uses TRBV19 and TRBJ1-5, with a tentative D call TRBD1 (5 bases). Germline CDR1 LNHDA, CDR2 SQIVND (reference sequence). The CDR3 contains 14 residues. Between the trimmed V and J ends, which lost 6 bases and 6 bases, there was a span of 15 bases. As DNA, the CDR3 is TGTGCCAGTAGGGGCAGGGAGTTAGGTCAGCCCCAGCATTTT. Protein product: CASRGRELGQPQHF.

The J gene is TRBJ1-2, the V gene TRBV6-5; D might be TRBD1 (6 bases). Germline assignment: CDR1 MNHEY and CDR2 SVGAGI. The CDR3 runs 12 residues. V was cut by 6 bases and J by 9 bases, with 14 bases left in between. In DNA, the CDR3 is TGTGCCAGCAGACCTCGGGGGCGTAGCTACACCTTC. Its protein product is CASRPRGRSYTF.

This clone was seen just once. This chain joins TRBV29-1 and TRBJ1-3, with D unclear. The CDR3 spans 14 residues. Germline CDR1 reads SQVTM; CDR2 reads ANQGSEA. V lost 2 bases to trimming and J lost 0 bases, with 8 bases between them. The CDR3 is CSVERESSGNTIYF. The CDR3 coding sequence is TGCAGCGTTGAAAGGGAGAGCTCTGGAAACACCATATATTTT. Drawing the rest from reference TRBV29-1 and TRBJ1-3, the complete variable domain is SAVISQKPSRDICQRGTSLTIQCQVDSQVTMMFWYRQQPGQSLTLIATANQGSEATYESGFVIDKFPISRPNLTFSTLTVSNMSPEDSSIYLCSVERESSGNTIYFGEGSWLTVV.

This clone was observed once. The CDR3 here is CSVERRGAEAFF. CDR3 bases: TGCAGCGTTGAACGGAGAGGGGCTGAAGCTTTCTTT. The rearrangement links TRBV29-1 to TRBJ1-1; D is possibly TRBD1 (5 bases). V gave up 2 bases and J gave up 6 bases, with 10 bases separating them. The germline gives CDR1 SQVTM, CDR2 ANQGSEA. CDR3 length: 12 amino acids.

V gene TRBV5-1 combines with J gene TRBJ2-2; D unclear. V lost 0 bases to trimming and J lost 5 bases, with 11 bases between them. The germline V gene encodes CDR1 SGHRS and CDR2 YFSETQ. The CDR3 is made up of 15 amino acids. CDR3 loop: CASSLGVWDTGELFF. CDR3 nucleotide sequence: TGCGCCAGCAGCTTGGGCGTGTGGGATACCGGGGAGCTGTTTTTT.

V usage is TRBV5-8 and J usage is TRBJ2-2; the D gene is possibly TRBD1 (6 bases). Germline values: CDR1 SGHTS, CDR2 YDEGEE. The CDR3 is 15 residues long. Trimming stripped 3 bases from V and 0 bases from J, with 9 bases between. The CDR3, as DNA: TGTGCCAGCAGCTCCGGGACAACGAACACCGGGGAGCTGTTTTTT. Translated: CASSSGTTNTGELFF.

The rearrangement joins TRBV7-9 to TRBJ1-1, with D uncertain. Germline CDR1 reads SEHNR; CDR2 reads FQNEAQ (reference sequence). The CDR3 has 13 amino acids. Trimming shortened V by 4 bases and J by 4 bases, and 10 bases separated the two germline ends. The chain's CDR3 is CASSSVRFTEAFF. The DNA for the CDR3 is TGTGCCAGCAGCTCGGTGCGTTTCACTGAAGCTTTCTTT.